This T cell receptor (beta chain) came from a study of CD8+ T cells in alopecia areata. Between the trimmed V and J ends, which lost 6 bases and 5 bases, there was a span of 16 bases. This CDR3 is 13 amino acids long. Germline V gene data show CDR1 as SQVTM and CDR2 as ANQGSEA. Isolated RNA was reverse transcribed into cDNA used as the sequencing template. Profiled with immunoSEQ multiplex PCR; TCRdb holds only in-frame clones, not every one. The data show tens of thousands of clones, 45% to 60% seen once. A FACSAria was used to sort CD4+ and CD8+ T cells. These cells came from PBMCs. The chain uses TRBV29-1 and TRBJ2-5; D gene ambiguous. The sequence derives from a human donor with alopecia areata. The sequencing sample was made of NKG2D-high CD8+ T cells sorted from blood. In DNA form, the CDR3 reads TGCAGCGTAAGGGCTGCTGATATCGAGACCCAGTACTTC. The encoded protein is CSVRAADIETQYF.